This T cell receptor beta chain was identified during a study of glioma-infiltrating T cells after dendritic cell vaccination. The overall study: Dendritic cell vaccine was injected intradermally three times, biweekly. Points from the study as a whole: Estimated pretreatment TIL content predicted outcome after dendritic cell vaccination. Higher TCR clonality did not directly relate to longer survival.

This CDR3 is 15 amino acids long. Looked up from germline, CDR1 is SGHKS and CDR2 is YYEKEE (reference sequence). Losses at the gene ends were 0 bases for V and 5 bases for J; bases not matched to a gene: 6. A word on this clone: Antigen specificity is unknown.

Isocitrate dehydrogenase mutation was absent in all glioblastoma patients. Assay used: immunoSEQ multiplex PCR; TCRdb lists only in-frame clones, some missing. Of approximately 48,000 clones listed, over 75% are singletons. The sequenced sample was blood, obtained before dendritic cell vaccination. The receptor comes from a human donor with glioblastoma. This chain links TRBV5-5 with TRBJ2-5; the match to TRBD1 covers 8 bases. CDR3 sequence (DNA): TGTGCCAGCAGCTTGGACCCCACAGGGGGGGAGACCCAGTACTTC. Translated, it gives CASSLDPTGGETQYF.